This T cell receptor (beta chain) was sequenced for a study of CD8 T cells in Susac syndrome. RNA totalling roughly 0.5 to 1 ug underwent reverse transcription with random hexamers. Amplification of the TCR beta CDR3 was carried out by immunoSEQ multiplex PCR, which spanned a total of 54 Vbeta and 13 Jbeta segments. In TCRdb, the immunoSEQ multiplex PCR reads were re-called with MiXCR into one record per CDR3 protein. This table holds roughly 130,000 distinct CDR3 sequences, approximately 96% found once. This TCR was recovered from a human donor with multiple sclerosis. Sequencing was carried out using CD4+ T cells from PBMCs.

The CDR3 DNA reads TGTGCCAGCAGAGCAAGCAATCAGCCCCAGCATTTT. Protein sequence: CASRASNQPQHF. This chain joins TRBV28 and TRBJ1-5, with D hard to call. This CDR3 is built from 12 residues. Germline V gene lookup returns CDR1 MDHEN and CDR2 SYDVKM. V shed 6 bases and J shed 1 base, with 4 bases lying between them.